This T cell receptor beta chain came from a study of early T cells in non-severe SARS-CoV-2 infection (dated by TCRdb to about 2021). Describing the broader study: Bulk RNA from unsorted whole blood was used for TCR sequencing, so alpha and beta chains could not be paired. Overall study outcomes, separate from this receptor: VDJdb matching was skewed toward anti-spike CD8 responses and likely underestimated virus-specific expansions, missing private and CD4 specificities.

A word on this clonotype: What this receptor recognizes is not known. Within one base of it there is no much larger clone, and no base qualities were kept.

Set within a cohort of healthcare workers in London, UK, this nested case-control study involved weekly PCR testing of nasopharyngeal swabs along with blood sampling. Healthcare workers were recruited during the week of the UK lockdown, between 23 and 31 March 2020, and followed weekly for up to 16 weeks. Reading from cysteine to phenylalanine, the CDR3 counts 12 amino acids. Only CDR3 DNA is held: 36 bases, read in frame from base 1. Deletion took 7 bases off V and 7 bases off J, with a span of 11 bases between the germline ends. Per the germline V gene, MDHEN is the CDR1 and SYDVKM is the CDR2. Library preparation employed 5' RACE. The instrument given in TCRdb is NextSeq 500. Unique molecular identifiers were attached to individual cDNA molecules in the TCR library protocol so that sequencing error and PCR bias could be corrected. TCR alpha and beta chains were both sequenced, and the abundances of alpha and beta sequences in each sample were closely correlated with each other. The published analysis was carried out like this. Decombinator V4 was used to annotate TCR sequences for V gene, J gene and CDR3. TCRs were defined as expanded if a significant change between any two time points was detected under a Poisson model with p below 0.0001. Abundances of TCRs were expressed as counts per million after normalisation to the total number of TCRs sequenced in each sample. TRAV1-2 paired with TRAJ12, TRAJ20 or TRAJ33 defined MAIT TCRs, while TRAV10 paired with TRAJ18 defined iNKT TCRs. A search of VDJdb, accessed on 1 November 2021, was run for TCRs annotated to CMV, EBV and SARS-CoV-2, with TCRs annotated for multiple antigens excluded. TCRdb trimmed the raw reads at Q25, called clones with MiXCR and kept productive beta chains. Merged by CDR3 protein, the rows form single entries marked with the most common genes and DNA. What appears here as the V and J calls and clone size reflects TCRdb's work, not the paper's. The sample table contains about 83,000 distinct CDR3 sequences; only one count was recorded for about 10% of them. The leading ten clones occupy approximately 8% of the sample.

This clonotype was sampled from an adult who was a healthcare worker with PCR-confirmed SARS-CoV-2 infection or an uninfected control (not recorded which). The sequence is built from TRBV28 and TRBJ1-3, with no reliable assignment of the D segment. The material was whole blood, obtained at baseline. The CDR3 region: CASTSPGNTIYF. The sequenced DNA: TGTGCCAGCACCTCCCCCGGGAACACCATATATTTT.